One sample yielded the 10 T cell receptor beta chains listed below, sequenced in a study of shared clonotypes between healthy human individuals. Sequenced by immunoSEQ multiplex PCR; TCRdb stores in-frame clones only, minus some. This table holds some 1 million clones, about 77% found once. The sequenced sample consisted of memory CD4+ T cells sorted from blood. Indicated subset: CD45RA-negative fraction. Receptor source: a man aged 18-30 years in good health.

Points on this clone: Other DNA sequences in the same sample also yield this CDR3. The DNA for the CDR3 is TGCGCCAGCAGCCAAGCAGGGGCCGGGGCCAACGTCCTGACTTTC. The encoded protein is CASSQAGAGANVLTF. The chain joins TRBV4-1 to TRBJ2-6; possibly TRBD1 for D (6 bases). The germline V gene encodes CDR1 MGHRA and CDR2 YSYEKL. This CDR3 has 15 amino acids. V lost 1 base and J 4 bases, leaving 8 bases between the germline ends.

This clone has only a few counts. This chain uses TRBV10-2 with TRBJ2-7, with TRBD2 matching 7 bases. Germline lookup yields CDR1 WSHSY and CDR2 SAAADI. With V trimmed by 5 bases and J by 5 bases, 9 bases remained unmatched. The CDR3 is 14 amino acids. CDR3 sequence: CASSSSGVRDEQYF. Here the CDR3 DNA reads TGCGCCAGCAGTTCCAGCGGGGTCCGGGACGAGCAGTACTTC.

V usage is TRBV15 and J usage is TRBJ2-7, with 11 positions matching TRBD1. The CDR3 has 16 residues. Germline assignment: CDR1 LNHNV and CDR2 YYDKDF (reference sequence). V trimming: 2 bases; J trimming: 3 bases; junction bases outside the gene matches: 6. Here the CDR3 DNA reads TGTGCCACCAGCAGATATCCGGGACAGGGGGTCTACGAGCAGTACTTC. It codes for CATSRYPGQGVYEQYF.

The chain couples TRBV10-1 to TRBJ2-2; 8 bases fit TRBD1. Germline values: CDR1 WNHNN, CDR2 SYGVQD (reference sequence). The CDR3 contains 16 residues. Trimming at V came to 2 bases and at J to 9 bases, leaving 11 bases not matched to a gene. The CDR3 reads CASSESHSGQGRELFF. The CDR3 DNA sequence: TGCGCCAGCAGTGAGAGCCACAGTGGACAGGGCCGGGAGCTGTTTTTT.

The J gene is TRBJ2-3, the V gene TRBV30; 9 bases are shared with TRBD1. The CDR3 has 14 residues. With 0 bases clipped from V and 4 bases from J, the junction kept 2 bases outside the gene matches. Germline CDR1 GTSNPN, CDR2 SVGIG (reference sequence). The CDR3: CAWSVGTGSDTQYF. The CDR3 nucleotides are TGTGCCTGGAGTGTAGGGACAGGGTCAGATACGCAGTATTTT.

The V gene is TRBV29-1, the J gene TRBJ2-3; a possible D gene is TRBD1 (5 bases). V lost 8 bases, J lost 3 bases, and 18 bases lay in between. The V gene's germline CDR1 is SQVTM and CDR2 ANQGSEA. The CDR3 is 14 amino acids. The CDR3, as DNA: TGCAGCATCCCAGGCAGGGTTTCAACAGATACGCAGTATTTT. Protein sequence: CSIPGRVSTDTQYF.

The chain is built from TRBV28 and TRBJ2-3, with D possibly being TRBD1 (5 bases). Germline CDR1 is MDHEN and CDR2 is SYDVKM. This CDR3 has 15 residues. Trimming cost V 1 base and J 2 bases, with 10 bases left between them. In nucleotides, the CDR3 is TGTGCCAGCAGTTTATTTAGGGGCCTCACAGATACGCAGTATTTT. It specifies CASSLFRGLTDTQYF.

The rearrangement uses TRBV4-2 and TRBJ1-5; perhaps TRBD1 as D (6 bases). V was cut by 1 base and J by 2 bases, with 9 bases left in between. The CDR3 sequence is 15 residues long. Germline CDR1 is LGHNA and CDR2 is YNFKEQ. Written as DNA, the CDR3 is TGTGCCAGCAGCCAAGGACAGGTTGGCAATCAGCCCCAGCATTTT. Translated, it gives CASSQGQVGNQPQHF.

The chain couples TRBV5-1 to TRBJ1-2; D remains unclear. CDR3 length: 14 residues. Germline-derived CDR1 and CDR2 are SGHRS and YFSETQ. V was clipped by 4 bases and J by 8 bases, with 18 bases between them. The CDR3 region has the DNA TGCGCCAGCAGCCCAACACTCGCGGCCGGGGGCTACACCTTC. The encoded protein is CASSPTLAAGGYTF.

V gene TRBV19 combines with J gene TRBJ2-3; the D gene is possibly TRBD1 (8 bases). This CDR3 region has 15 residues. Trimming stripped 5 bases from V and 3 bases from J, with 15 bases between. Germline CDR1 is LNHDA and CDR2 is SQIVND (reference sequence). In DNA form, the CDR3 reads TGTGCCAGTAGTGTAGGACAGGGAGGGACAGATACGCAGTATTTT. Its protein is CASSVGQGGTDTQYF.